One and the same sample provided the 30 T cell receptor beta chains below, sequenced in a study of blood T cell repertoires in COVID-19. The protocol was immunoSEQ multiplex PCR, while the TCRdb copy is restricted to in-frame clones and leaves out a portion. The sample shows about 170,000 clones, roughly 91% of them seen only once. The sample was peripheral blood. Receptor source: a man aged 50-59 years who had recovered from COVID-19.

V and J are TRBV7-3 and TRBJ2-7; TRBD1 matches at 7 bases. V was pared by 4 bases and J by 2 bases, with 5 bases of the junction left unmatched. Germline values: CDR1 SGHTA, CDR2 FQGTGA. The CDR3 is 14 amino acids. CDR3 amino acids: CASSSWTGTYEQYF. The CDR3 DNA follows: TGTGCCAGCAGCTCATGGACAGGCACCTACGAGCAGTACTTC.

The V call is TRBV5-1, the J call TRBJ2-5; 7 bases are a match to TRBD1. The CDR3 has 14 residues. J lost 6 bases, V lost 0 bases, and 5 bases had no gene match. Germline V CDR1 and CDR2: SGHRS, YFSETQ. The CDR3 reads CASSLDTGEKTQYF. CDR3 in DNA: TGCGCCAGCAGCTTGGATACAGGGGAGAAGACCCAGTACTTC.

V usage is TRBV19 and J usage is TRBJ1-1; 7 nucleotides agree with TRBD1. Germline lookup yields CDR1 LNHDA and CDR2 SQIVND (reference sequence). J gave up 1 base and V 1 base, and 6 bases lay outside the gene matches. The CDR3 is 16 residues long. CDR3 sequence: CASSIVGRGENTEAFF. In DNA form, the CDR3 reads TGTGCCAGTAGTATAGTTGGCAGGGGGGAGAACACTGAAGCTTTCTTT.

The chain combines TRBV28 with TRBJ1-5; D is unresolved. The germline V gene encodes CDR1 MDHEN and CDR2 SYDVKM. CDR3 size: 15 residues. Trimming cost V 3 bases and J 2 bases, with 11 bases left between them. Here the CDR3 reads CASSLSEAGNQPQHF. In nucleotides, the CDR3 is TGTGCCAGCAGTTTGTCGGAAGCGGGCAATCAGCCCCAGCATTTT.

This clone was picked up one time. V gene TRBV4-3 combines with J gene TRBJ2-2, with TRBD2 as a possible D gene (7 bases). The CDR3 contains 16 residues. V lost 4 bases to trimming and J lost 3 bases, with 15 bases between them. Germline values: CDR1 LGHNA, CDR2 YSLEER. CDR3 DNA sequence: TGCGCCAGCAGCCGGTGGGCGGGGGCCGACACCGGGGAGCTGTTTTTT. Its translation is CASSRWAGADTGELFF.

The rearrangement uses TRBV6-5 and TRBJ1-2; D is uncertain. Trimming removed 5 bases at V and 0 bases at J, with 7 bases between. CDR1 and CDR2 from the germline V gene are MNHEY and SVGAGI. The CDR3 has 13 residues. The CDR3 nucleotides are TGTGCCAGCAGTACGGGGACTAACTATGGCTACACCTTC. Amino acid sequence: CASSTGTNYGYTF.

This clone was found once. In DNA form, the CDR3 reads TGTGCCAGCAGAGTACAGGGGGCTCATGGCTACACCTTC. Its protein is CASRVQGAHGYTF. This rearrangement joins TRBV2 to TRBJ1-2; 9 bases align to TRBD1. Germline V gene lookup returns CDR1 SNHLY and CDR2 FYNNEI. Germline trimming cut 6 bases from V and 6 bases from J; bases unmatched to any gene: 5. This CDR3 has 13 residues.

The chain joins TRBV7-9 to TRBJ2-7; D perhaps matches TRBD2 (5 bases). CDR3 size: 14 residues. With 1 base removed from V and 2 bases from J, the gap between germline ends came to 9 bases. CDR1 is SEHNR and CDR2 is FQNEAQ in the germline V gene (reference sequence). The CDR3: CASSLVSGPYEQYF. CDR3 DNA: TGTGCCAGCAGCTTAGTCAGCGGACCCTACGAGCAGTACTTC.

The chain has TRBV28 and TRBJ1-2; perhaps TRBD1 as D (5 bases). Per germline, CDR1 MDHEN and CDR2 SYDVKM. V gave up 4 bases and J gave up 10 bases, with 7 bases separating them. This CDR3 has 10 amino acids. The chain's CDR3 is CASSSGYYTF. The CDR3 DNA sequence: TGTGCCAGCAGTTCAGGGTACTACACCTTC.

The V gene is TRBV18, the J gene TRBJ1-2, with D tentatively TRBD1 (6 bases). Between the trimmed V and J ends, which lost 3 bases and 5 bases, there was a span of 19 bases. The V gene's germline CDR1 is KGHSH and CDR2 LQKENI. The CDR3 length is 16 residues. CDR3 region: CASSPSRGWLSYGYTF. The CDR3 DNA follows: TGTGCCAGCTCACCCTCGAGGGGGTGGTTGTCTTATGGCTACACCTTC.

This CDR3 reads CASSSPGGNTEAFF. DNA for the CDR3: TGTGCCAGCAGCTCCCCGGGTGGGAACACTGAAGCTTTCTTT. The V call is TRBV9, the J call TRBJ1-1; D gene ambiguous. This CDR3 contains 14 residues. With 4 bases removed from V and 1 base from J, the gap between germline ends came to 11 bases. Germline V gene lookup returns CDR1 SGDLS and CDR2 YYNGEE.

The chain couples TRBV7-2 to TRBJ2-5, with D unclear. CDR1 SGHTA and CDR2 FQGNSA come from the germline V gene. The length of the CDR3 is 16 residues. V dropped 0 bases and J dropped 1 base, with 12 bases sitting between them. CDR3 sequence: CASSLALFRSQETQYF. CDR3 sequence (DNA): TGTGCCAGCAGCTTAGCGCTGTTCCGGAGCCAAGAGACCCAGTACTTC. The full variable domain, in which reference TRBV7-2 and TRBJ2-5 provide the parts outside the CDR3, is GAGVSQSPSNKVTEKGKDVELRCDPISGHTALYWYRQSLGQGLEFLIYFQGNSAPDKSGLPSDRFSAERTGGSVSTLTIQRTQQEDSAVYLCASSLALFRSQETQYFGPGTRLLVL.

V usage is TRBV19 and J usage is TRBJ2-7, with a tentative D call TRBD1 (6 bases). Germline CDR1 is LNHDA and CDR2 is SQIVND (reference sequence). The V end was cut by 8 bases, the J end by 3 bases, with 11 bases between. CDR3 length: 12 residues. CDR3 in DNA: TGTGCCAGTTCCCAGGGGATCTACGAGCAGTACTTC. It codes for CASSQGIYEQYF.

This chain joins TRBV19 and TRBJ1-3, with a weak D call TRBD1 (5 bases). This CDR3 contains 15 residues. V was pared by 7 bases and J by 0 bases, with 13 bases between. Germline V lookup: CDR1 LNHDA, CDR2 SQIVND (reference sequence). The CDR3 loop is CASTPWGGSGNTIYF. CDR3 nucleotide sequence: TGTGCCAGTACCCCATGGGGGGGCTCTGGAAACACCATATATTTT.

The rearrangement uses TRBV28 and TRBJ2-3; TRBD1 agrees at 9 bases. The trim removed 8 bases at V and 1 base at J, leaving 10 bases unmatched. This CDR3 has 16 residues. Germline V gene lookup returns CDR1 MDHEN and CDR2 SYDVKM. CDR3 bases: TGTGCCAGCGGGTGTACCGGGACAGGGTGCACAGATACGCAGTATTTT. Translating it yields CASGCTGTGCTDTQYF.

The chain joins TRBV5-1 to TRBJ2-7; possibly TRBD2 for D (5 bases). V lost 7 bases and J 0 bases, leaving 14 bases between the germline ends. Germline loops: CDR1 SGHRS, CDR2 YFSETQ. The CDR3 covers 14 residues. The CDR3 protein is CASGKLGPSYEQYF. The CDR3 DNA sequence: TGCGCCAGCGGGAAACTAGGGCCCTCCTACGAGCAGTACTTC.

The sample holds a few counts of this clone. The J gene is TRBJ2-7, the V gene TRBV15, with D possibly TRBD2 on 5 matching bases. The CDR3 length is 17 residues. Trimming stripped 0 bases from V and 5 bases from J, with 20 bases between. The germline gives CDR1 LNHNV, CDR2 YYDKDF (reference sequence). The CDR3 DNA is TGTGCCACCAGCAGAGATTTAGGAAGCTCCTATAGCGACGAGCAGTACTTC. This sequence encodes CATSRDLGSSYSDEQYF. The full variable domain, completed using reference TRBV15 and TRBJ2-7, is DAMVIQNPRYQVTQFGKPVTLSCSQTLNHNVMYWYQQKSSQAPKLLFHYYDKDFNNEADTPDNFQSRRPNTSFCFLDIRSPGLGDTAMYLCATSRDLGSSYSDEQYFGPGTRLTVT.

The chain employs TRBV10-3 and TRBJ2-1; 10 bases are a match to TRBD2. Germline values: CDR1 ENHRY, CDR2 SYGVKD. The CDR3 has 14 residues. The V and J ends lost 6 bases and 3 bases, in that order; junction bases with no gene match: 2. In DNA form, the CDR3 reads TGTGCCATCAGCCGGACTAGCGGCTACAATGAGCAGTTCTTC. It codes for CAISRTSGYNEQFF.

CDR3 sequence: CASSIRLGARFF. The CDR3 nucleotides are TGTGCCAGTAGTATTCGTCTAGGGGCACGGTTCTTC. The V call is TRBV19, the J call TRBJ2-1; a possible D gene is TRBD1 (5 bases). The CDR3 is 12 residues long. V lost 3 bases and J 15 bases, leaving 15 bases between the germline ends. Germline CDR1 LNHDA, CDR2 SQIVND (reference sequence).

J is TRBJ2-1 and V is TRBV27; tentative D call: TRBD2 (6 bases). The CDR3 consists of 16 residues. Germline V gives CDR1 MNHEY, CDR2 SMNVEV (reference sequence). Deletions cut 2 bases from V and 0 bases from J, with 11 bases between. The CDR3 region is CASSLRRGLSYNEQFF. The CDR3 DNA sequence: TGTGCCAGCAGTTTAAGGCGGGGACTCTCCTACAATGAGCAGTTCTTC.

Regarding this clone: One end of the junction fails to match germline, which may point to a read error. The chain carries TRBV29-1 and TRBJ2-1; TRBD2 aligns across 11 bases. Germline CDR1 is SQVTM and CDR2 is ANQGSEA. There are 13 residues in the CDR3. The CDR3, as DNA: TGCAGCGTTGGAACAGTAGAACTTAGCGGGAGGGTCTTC. Translation gives CSVGTVELSGRVF.

The V call is TRBV18, the J call TRBJ1-1; TRBD1 matches 8 bases. The CDR3 sequence is 16 residues long. The trim removed 3 bases at V and 0 bases at J, leaving 6 bases unmatched. The V gene's germline CDR1 is KGHSH and CDR2 LQKENI. CDR3 in amino acids: CASSPARGLVNTEAFF. As DNA, the CDR3 is TGTGCCAGCTCACCGGCCAGGGGGCTTGTGAACACTGAAGCTTTCTTT.

The gene calls are TRBV10-3 and TRBJ1-1, with D perhaps matching TRBD1 (5 bases). The CDR3 loop spans 12 amino acids. Trimming took off 7 bases at V and 1 base at J, with 7 bases between the two ends. Looked up from germline, CDR1 is ENHRY and CDR2 is SYGVKD. The CDR3, as DNA: TGTGCCATCAACCAGGGGAACACTGAAGCTTTCTTT. This encodes CAINQGNTEAFF.

The chain couples TRBV5-5 to TRBJ1-1; D unclear. Germline lookup yields CDR1 SGHKS and CDR2 YYEKEE (reference sequence). The CDR3 totals 17 residues. The ends were cut back, 0 bases at V and 4 bases at J, with 19 bases in the middle. In DNA form, the CDR3 reads TGTGCCAGCAGCTTGGCCACAGAACTTCTAAGGTTCACTGAAGCTTTCTTT. Translated: CASSLATELLRFTEAFF.

The rearrangement joins TRBV27 to TRBJ2-2; 13 bases align to TRBD2. The length of the CDR3 is 20 residues. Germline CDR1 MNHEY, CDR2 SMNVEV (reference sequence). J gave up 3 bases and V 5 bases, and 15 bases lay outside the gene matches. The CDR3 loop is CASSLILPGLAGSYTGELFF. The CDR3 nucleotides read TGTGCCAGCAGTCTTATTCTACCGGGACTAGCGGGGAGCTACACCGGGGAGCTGTTTTTT.

Notes on this clone: The junction departs from the called germline gene at one end, perhaps through a read error. The rearrangement links TRBV7-2 to TRBJ2-5; 10 positions agree with TRBD2. The CDR3 has 15 amino acids. Germline CDR1 is SGHTA and CDR2 is FQGNSA. The CDR3 spells CASNLELAGGETQYF. The CDR3 region has the DNA TGTGCCAGCAACTTAGAATTAGCGGGGGGAGAGACCCAGTACTTC. Complete variable domain (other parts from reference TRBV7-2 and TRBJ2-5): GAGVSQSPSNKVTEKGKDVELRCDPISGHTALYWYRQSLGQGLEFLIYFQGNSAPDKSGLPSDRFSAERTGGSVSTLTIQRTQQEDSAVYLCASNLELAGGETQYFGPGTRLLVL.

The J gene is TRBJ2-7, the V gene TRBV7-3; TRBD1 is a possible D gene (6 bases). The germline V gene has CDR1 SGHTA and CDR2 FQGTGA. This CDR3 has 13 residues. Trimming cost V 4 bases and J 8 bases, with 15 bases left between them. CDR3 DNA sequence: TGTGCCAGCAGCTCTACGGACAGCTCGCAGCAGTACTTC. It codes for CASSSTDSSQQYF.

The chain links TRBV7-3 to TRBJ1-1; D unresolved. The CDR3 covers 15 residues. Trimming pared 4 bases from V and 1 base from J, leaving 13 bases between. Germline V gene lookup returns CDR1 SGHTA and CDR2 FQGTGA. The CDR3 loop reads CASSSQPRTNTEAFF. CDR3 coding DNA: TGTGCCAGCAGCTCACAACCCAGAACGAACACTGAAGCTTTCTTT.

The chain is built from TRBV29-1 and TRBJ2-4; D perhaps matches TRBD1 (7 bases). The germline V and J ends were trimmed by 6 bases and 4 bases, with 10 bases remaining between them. In germline, CDR1 is SQVTM, CDR2 ANQGSEA. The CDR3 is made up of 12 amino acids. DNA for the CDR3: TGCAGCGTGGCGGGACAGAAAAACATTCAGTACTTC. Translating it yields CSVAGQKNIQYF.

This chain joins TRBV2 and TRBJ2-1; TRBD1 matches at 8 bases. J gave up 0 bases and V 6 bases, and 1 base lay outside the gene matches. Germline lookup yields CDR1 SNHLY and CDR2 FYNNEI. This CDR3 is 14 amino acids long. CDR3 in DNA: TGTGCCAGCAGGGACAGGGCCTCCTACAATGAGCAGTTCTTC. Its protein product is CASRDRASYNEQFF.